Following are 31 T cell receptor beta chains from one sample sequenced in a study of blood T cell repertoires in COVID-19. The assay was immunoSEQ multiplex PCR, and TCRdb's table has in-frame clones only and misses some. The table lists fewer than 450,000 clones, 90% of them singletons. The source material was PBMCs or T cells enriched from blood (not recorded which). The source of these receptors is a man between 18 and 29 years old who had recovered from COVID-19.

The chain links TRBV28 to TRBJ1-1; tentative D call: TRBD1 (6 bases). The CDR3 is 16 residues long. CDR1 and CDR2 (germline): MDHEN, SYDVKM. The V gene lost 4 bases and the J gene lost 1 base, with 16 bases spanning the gap. The CDR3: CASSSPRTDRNTEAFF. The CDR3 DNA follows: TGTGCCAGCAGTTCCCCACGGACAGACCGGAACACTGAAGCTTTCTTT. Drawing the rest from reference TRBV28 and TRBJ1-1, the complete variable domain is DVKVTQSSRYLVKRTGEKVFLECVQDMDHENMFWYRQDPGLGLRLIYFSYDVKMKEKGDIPEGYSVSREKKERFSLILESASTNQTSMYLCASSSPRTDRNTEAFFGQGTRLTVV.

This chain joins TRBV19 and TRBJ1-2; tentative D call: TRBD1 (6 bases). Trimming left V 9 bases short and J 4 bases short, with 12 bases between. Germline V gene lookup returns CDR1 LNHDA and CDR2 SQIVND (reference sequence). The CDR3 runs to 12 residues. This chain's CDR3 is CASGQPIYGYTF. CDR3 coding DNA: TGTGCCAGCGGACAGCCAATCTATGGCTACACCTTC.

The genes are TRBV27 and TRBJ2-1; D not certain. The CDR3 contains 14 residues. Looked up from germline, CDR1 is MNHEY and CDR2 is SMNVEV (reference sequence). The V and J ends lost 4 bases and 1 base respectively, with 8 bases between them. CDR3 loop: CASSSGISYNEQFF. CDR3 DNA sequence: TGTGCCAGCAGTTCAGGTATATCCTACAATGAGCAGTTCTTC.

On this clone itself: Additional DNA sequences in this sample encode the identical CDR3. The V gene is TRBV2, the J gene TRBJ1-1; no definite D call. CDR3 length equals 13 residues. Looked up from germline, CDR1 is SNHLY and CDR2 is FYNNEI. Trimming took off 1 base at V and 2 bases at J, with 5 bases between the two ends. CDR3 loop: CASSEGLNTEAFF. CDR3 DNA sequence: TGTGCCAGCAGTGAAGGTCTAAACACTGAAGCTTTCTTT.

This rearrangement joins TRBV15 to TRBJ2-3, with TRBD2 matching 10 bases. CDR3 length equals 15 residues. After removal of 0 bases from V and 3 bases from J, the junction contained 0 bases not matched to a gene. Germline CDR1 is LNHNV and CDR2 is YYDKDF (reference sequence). DNA of the CDR3: TGTGCCACCAGCAGAGAGACTAGCGGGACAGATACGCAGTATTTT. Amino acid sequence: CATSRETSGTDTQYF.

This rearrangement joins TRBV27 to TRBJ1-2; TRBD1 matches 8 bases. The CDR3 is 13 amino acids. Germline CDR1 MNHEY, CDR2 SMNVEV (reference sequence). Trimming cost V 3 bases and J 13 bases; bases outside gene matches: 10. The CDR3 DNA is TGTGCCAGCAGTTTTTCGGACAGGGACTACAGCACCTTC. This translates into CASSFSDRDYSTF.

The rearrangement links TRBV27 to TRBJ2-1; D is ambiguous. Trimming removed 5 bases from V and 10 bases from J, with 15 bases in between. This CDR3 comprises 13 residues. The germline V gene has CDR1 MNHEY and CDR2 SMNVEV (reference sequence). CDR3 region: CASSPHNPVEQFF. The CDR3 region has the DNA TGTGCCAGCAGTCCACACAACCCCGTGGAGCAGTTCTTC.

The gene calls are TRBV9 and TRBJ1-1, with 11 positions matching TRBD1. V shed 2 bases and J 6 bases; nucleotides not matched to a gene: 6. Germline assignment: CDR1 SGDLS and CDR2 YYNGEE. The length of the CDR3 is 15 residues. The CDR3 region has the DNA TGTGCCAGCAGCGTGGGAGGACAGGGGGCTGCTGAAGCTTTCTTT. Amino acid sequence: CASSVGGQGAAEAFF.

V gene TRBV3-1 (or the pseudogene TRBV3-2) combines with J gene TRBJ2-1; 14 nucleotides align to TRBD2. Germline-derived CDR1 and CDR2 are LGHDT and YNNKEL (reference sequence). CDR3 length: 17 residues. With 4 bases clipped from V and 4 bases from J, the junction kept 6 bases outside the gene matches. For the CDR3, the DNA is TGTGCCAGCAGCCCTTACGGACTAGCGGGAGGTTACAATGAGCAGTTCTTC. Protein sequence: CASSPYGLAGGYNEQFF.

This chain joins TRBV5-1 and TRBJ1-1; perhaps TRBD1 as D (6 bases). Germline V gives CDR1 SGHRS, CDR2 YFSETQ. V dropped 0 bases and J dropped 7 bases, with 16 bases sitting between them. This CDR3 comprises 15 residues. The CDR3 loop reads CASSLAGGLGFEAFF. CDR3 nucleotides: TGCGCCAGCAGCTTGGCCGGGGGGCTGGGGTTTGAAGCTTTCTTT. The whole variable domain, filled in from reference TRBV5-1 and TRBJ1-1, reads KAGVTQTPRYLIKTRGQQVTLSCSPISGHRSVSWYQQTPGQGLQFLFEYFSETQRNKGNFPGRFSGRQFSNSRSEMNVSTLELGDSALYLCASSLAGGLGFEAFFGQGTRLTVV.

This sequence joins TRBV5-1 and TRBJ1-1; no definite D call. The length of the CDR3 is 15 residues. V was cut by 1 base and J by 1 base, with 11 bases left in between. Germline V lookup: CDR1 SGHRS, CDR2 YFSETQ. The DNA for the CDR3 is TGCGCCAGCAGCTTGACCCCGACGGGGAACACTGAAGCTTTCTTT. Amino acids: CASSLTPTGNTEAFF.

The chain joins TRBV28 to TRBJ2-1, with 14 bases that match TRBD2. The junction had 4 bases not matched to a gene; V was cut back by 5 bases and J by 10 bases. The germline V gene has CDR1 MDHEN and CDR2 SYDVKM. The length of the CDR3 is 14 residues. Written as DNA, the CDR3 is TGTGCCAGCAGTCCCGGACTAGCGGGAGGCGAGCAGTTCTTC. Protein product: CASSPGLAGGEQFF.

Notes on this clone: Other DNA sequences of this sample code for an identical CDR3. The rearrangement uses TRBV9 and TRBJ1-3; D unresolved. The V gene lost 0 bases and the J gene lost 0 bases, with 4 bases spanning the gap. The CDR3 has 14 amino acids. Germline lookup yields CDR1 SGDLS and CDR2 YYNGEE. The CDR3 DNA sequence: TGTGCCAGCAGCGTAGGCAGCTCTGGAAACACCATATATTTT. Translation: CASSVGSSGNTIYF.

This chain links TRBV14 with TRBJ1-1, with unresolved D. The germline V gene encodes CDR1 SGHDN and CDR2 FVKESK. The length of the CDR3 is 13 residues. V lost 4 bases and J 5 bases, leaving 11 bases between the germline ends. DNA of the CDR3: TGTGCCAGCAGCCTACGACTTAAGACTGAAGCTTTCTTT. It specifies CASSLRLKTEAFF. Drawing the rest from reference TRBV14 and TRBJ1-1, the complete variable domain is EAGVTQFPSHSVIEKGQTVTLRCDPISGHDNLYWYRRVMGKEIKFLLHFVKESKQDESGMPNNRFLAERTGGTYSTLKVQPAELEDSGVYFCASSLRLKTEAFFGQGTRLTVV.

The chain has TRBV19 and TRBJ1-1; D unclear. Trimming pared 7 bases from V and 0 bases from J, leaving 12 bases between. Germline V gene data show CDR1 as LNHDA and CDR2 as SQIVND (reference sequence). This CDR3 region has 14 residues. The CDR3 DNA reads as TGTGCCAGTATAAGCTGGCGGATGAACACTGAAGCTTTCTTT. Amino acid sequence: CASISWRMNTEAFF.

This chain links TRBV10-2 with TRBJ2-7, with D perhaps matching TRBD2 (6 bases). Germline CDR1 reads WSHSY; CDR2 reads SAAADI. The germline V and J ends were trimmed by 7 bases and 3 bases, with 19 bases remaining between them. The CDR3 has 15 residues. The CDR3 nucleotides read TGCGCCAGCAAGGGTCATCACGGGGGTATCTACGAGCAGTACTTC. Protein product: CASKGHHGGIYEQYF.

The chain carries TRBV9 and TRBJ1-3; weak D call: TRBD1 (5 bases). The CDR3 totals 13 residues. Germline V gene sequence: CDR1 SGDLS, CDR2 YYNGEE. Trimming stripped 6 bases from V and 4 bases from J, with 11 bases between. CDR3 DNA: TGTGCCAGCACCCCCGGGGGGGGAAACACCATATATTTT. It is translated as CASTPGGGNTIYF.

The chain joins TRBV29-1 to TRBJ2-1, with D possibly being TRBD1 (5 bases). The CDR3 totals 13 residues. The germline CDR1 and CDR2 sequences are SQVTM and ANQGSEA. V was shortened by 8 bases and J by 4 bases, with 15 bases between the two germline ends. CDR3 residues: CSSPPRVYNEQFF. The CDR3 coding sequence is TGCAGCAGCCCCCCCAGGGTGTACAATGAGCAGTTCTTC.

This chain joins TRBV9 and TRBJ1-2; 10 bases line up with TRBD1. The germline V gene has CDR1 SGDLS and CDR2 YYNGEE. The CDR3 is 14 residues long. Unmatched junction bases numbered 11, after V lost 4 bases and J lost 11 bases. CDR3 in DNA: TGTGCCAGCAGCTCCCAACCCGGGACAGGGGCTTACACCTTC. Its protein product is CASSSQPGTGAYTF.

The V gene is TRBV6-4, the J gene TRBJ2-7; the D gene is possibly TRBD2 (8 bases). The CDR3 is 16 residues long. With 3 bases removed from V and 2 bases from J, the gap between germline ends came to 17 bases. Per germline, CDR1 MRHNA and CDR2 SNTAGT. CDR3 DNA: TGTGCCAGCAGTGAAATGGGCGGGGGGACAGCCTACGAGCAGTACTTC. This encodes CASSEMGGGTAYEQYF.

V gene TRBV5-8 combines with J gene TRBJ1-2; no definite D call. The CDR3 length is 13 residues. Between the trimmed V and J ends, which lost 0 bases and 3 bases, there was a span of 6 bases. From germline, CDR1 is SGHTS and CDR2 YDEGEE. CDR3 amino acids: CASSLASHYGYTF. The CDR3 bases are TGTGCCAGCAGCTTGGCATCCCACTATGGCTACACCTTC.

This rearrangement joins TRBV15 to TRBJ2-3, with TRBD2 identical over 8 bases. CDR1 and CDR2 (germline): LNHNV, YYDKDF (reference sequence). Unmatched junction bases numbered 14, after V lost 0 bases and J lost 6 bases. The CDR3 is 18 residues long. CDR3: CATSRDLDSGGLMDTQYF. The CDR3 DNA is TGTGCCACCAGCAGAGATTTGGACTCGGGGGGGTTAATGGATACGCAGTATTTT.

The rearrangement links TRBV27 to TRBJ1-1; D might be TRBD1 (6 bases). Germline CDR1 MNHEY, CDR2 SMNVEV (reference sequence). V was shortened by 2 bases and J by 1 base, with 11 bases between the two germline ends. This CDR3 comprises 15 residues. CDR3 loop: CASSLSGGTNTEAFF. Written as DNA, the CDR3 is TGTGCCAGCAGTTTAAGTGGGGGCACGAACACTGAAGCTTTCTTT.

The gene calls are TRBV2 and TRBJ1-1; no clear D gene. CDR3 length: 11 residues. Trimming removed 2 bases at V and 8 bases at J, with 6 bases between. Looked up from germline, CDR1 is SNHLY and CDR2 is FYNNEI. The CDR3 sequence: CASSEPPEAFF. For the CDR3, the DNA is TGTGCCAGCAGTGAACCTCCCGAAGCTTTCTTT.

This chain joins TRBV5-6 and TRBJ1-2; tentative D call: TRBD1 (6 bases). Germline CDR1 is SGHDT and CDR2 is YYEEEE. The CDR3 spans 13 residues. Trimming took off 3 bases at V and 4 bases at J, with 10 bases between the two ends. The CDR3 is CASSSRQVYGYTF. CDR3 DNA sequence: TGTGCCAGCAGCTCCCGACAGGTCTATGGCTACACCTTC. The full variable domain, its missing parts supplied by reference TRBV5-6 and TRBJ1-2, is DAGVTQSPTHLIKTRGQQVTLRCSPKSGHDTVSWYQQALGQGPQFIFQYYEEEERQRGNFPDRFSGHQFPNYSSELNVNALLLGDSALYLCASSSRQVYGYTFGSGTRLTVV.

The chain employs TRBV27 and TRBJ2-2, with D possibly TRBD2 on 5 matching bases. Germline assignment: CDR1 MNHEY and CDR2 SMNVEV (reference sequence). The CDR3 sequence is 16 residues long. The germline V and J ends were trimmed by 5 bases and 3 bases, with 16 bases remaining between them. The CDR3 DNA follows: TGTGCCAGCAGTCTGACCCGACGGACTGACACCGGGGAGCTGTTTTTT. Translated, it gives CASSLTRRTDTGELFF.

The V gene is TRBV9, the J gene TRBJ2-2; TRBD2 agrees at 10 bases. J lost 5 bases, V lost 4 bases, and 8 bases had no gene match. The germline gives CDR1 SGDLS, CDR2 YYNGEE. This CDR3 contains 16 residues. The CDR3 loop reads CASSLEAGGGTGELFF. The CDR3 nucleotides read TGTGCCAGCAGCTTAGAAGCGGGAGGGGGTACCGGGGAGCTGTTTTTT.

The genes are TRBV11-2 and TRBJ2-1, with D possibly TRBD2 on 5 matching bases. Per the germline V gene, CDR1 is SGHAT and CDR2 is FQNNGV. Trimming cost V 2 bases and J 2 bases, with 13 bases left between them. CDR3 size: 16 residues. The CDR3 here is CASSLKAGNTYNEQFF. The DNA for the CDR3 is TGTGCCAGCAGCTTAAAGGCGGGCAACACCTACAATGAGCAGTTCTTC.

The chain couples TRBV2 to TRBJ1-2, with a possible D match to TRBD1 (5 bases). CDR1 and CDR2 (germline): SNHLY, FYNNEI. Trimming took 4 bases from V and 7 from J, leaving 13 bases between them. The CDR3 extends over 13 amino acids. CDR3 protein: CASSGGSLPGYTF. In DNA, the CDR3 is TGTGCCAGCAGTGGGGGCAGCCTTCCTGGCTACACCTTC.

J is TRBJ2-2 and V is TRBV7-3; D possibly corresponds to TRBD1 (5 bases). Per germline, CDR1 SGHTA and CDR2 FQGTGA. This CDR3 contains 14 residues. V shed 5 bases and J shed 1 base, with 8 bases lying between them. The CDR3 DNA follows: TGTGCCAGCAGCGTCACAGGGAACACCGGGGAGCTGTTTTTT. It encodes CASSVTGNTGELFF.

The gene calls are TRBV7-9 and TRBJ1-4; D not resolved. Trimming took off 1 base at V and 0 bases at J, with 3 bases between the two ends. Germline loops: CDR1 SEHNR, CDR2 FQNEAQ (reference sequence). The CDR3 runs 14 residues. This CDR3 reads CASSLDTTNEKLFF. CDR3 bases: TGTGCCAGCAGCTTAGACACAACTAATGAAAAACTGTTTTTT.